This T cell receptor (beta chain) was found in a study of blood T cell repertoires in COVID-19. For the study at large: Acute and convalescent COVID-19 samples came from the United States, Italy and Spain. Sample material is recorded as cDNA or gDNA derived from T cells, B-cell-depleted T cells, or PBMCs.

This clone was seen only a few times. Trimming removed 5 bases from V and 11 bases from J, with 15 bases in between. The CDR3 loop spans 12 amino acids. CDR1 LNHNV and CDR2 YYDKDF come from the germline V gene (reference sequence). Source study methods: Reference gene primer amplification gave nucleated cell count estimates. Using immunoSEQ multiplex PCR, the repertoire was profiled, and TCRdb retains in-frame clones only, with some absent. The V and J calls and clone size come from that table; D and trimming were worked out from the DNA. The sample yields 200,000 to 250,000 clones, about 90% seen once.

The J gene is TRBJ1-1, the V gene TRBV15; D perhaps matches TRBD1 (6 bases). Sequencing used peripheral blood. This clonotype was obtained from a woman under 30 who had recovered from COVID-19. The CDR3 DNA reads TGTGCCACCAGCCAAGTACCTCAGGGGGCTTTCTTT. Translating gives CATSQVPQGAFF.